The sample holds one count of the clone carrying this T cell receptor (beta chain). Its antigen is not identified. Per the germline V gene, CDR1 is SGHVS and CDR2 is FQNEAQ. CDR3 size: 18 residues. The trim removed 2 bases at V and 6 bases at J, leaving 16 bases unmatched. The sample originates from a study of vaccination and CD4 T cells after COVID-19. Background on the study: Investigators stimulated cells with overlapping spike peptides drawn from SARS-CoV-2, HCoV-NL63, HCoV-OC43 and HCoV-229E.

The treatment was: roughly 10-day PBMC culture with coronavirus spike peptide pools or control peptides (ViraFEST assay). The ViraFEST method relied on peptide pools to expand antigen-specific T cells, followed by TCR sequencing. Cultures used around 2.2 million PBMCs per well, 9 to 10 IU/ml IL-2 and 8.5 to 10 ug/ml peptides. Sequenced with the Oncomine TCR Beta short-read assay was DNA taken from cultured CD4+ T cells. Genomic DNA extraction was carried out from cultured CD4+ T cells. TCRdb re-called the PCR reads through MiXCR, storing one row per CDR3 protein. There are some 11,000 distinct CDR3 sequences in the sample; under 85% occur only once, and around 16% lies in the top ten.

The origin of this receptor is a human donor who had recovered from COVID-19. The sample comprised CD4+ T cells from blood, cultured in vitro. This chain connects TRBV7-8 to TRBJ1-5; TRBD1 agrees at 7 bases. The CDR3 region has the DNA TGTGCCAGCAGCTTATCCCCCGGGACGACAGGGTTGGGTCAGCCCCAGCATTTT. Translated, it gives CASSLSPGTTGLGQPQHF.